This entry lists 27 T cell receptor beta chains sequenced from one sample in a study of brain T cells in children with intractable seizures. Time point noted: blood from clinic visit 5 months post-surgery; TSC patient then seizure free. The protocol was immunoSEQ multiplex PCR, while the TCRdb copy is restricted to in-frame clones and leaves out a portion. The sample shows 340,000 or so clones, roughly 93% of them seen only once. The source was peripheral blood, collected more than 4 months after surgery. The receptors originated from a boy in the first two years of life with tuberous sclerosis and intractable seizures.

CDR3 sequence reads: CASSLLGQGPDTQYF. CDR3 nucleotide sequence: TGTGCCAGCAGCTTACTCGGACAGGGCCCAGATACGCAGTATTTT. The chain uses TRBV7-3 and TRBJ2-3, with 8 bases identical to TRBD1. V trimming: 2 bases; J trimming: 4 bases; junction bases outside the gene matches: 5. This CDR3 has 15 amino acids. CDR1 is SGHTA, CDR2 FQGTGA, per germline.

The J gene is TRBJ2-7, the V gene TRBV7-2; possible D gene TRBD1, 6 bases. The CDR3 runs to 15 residues. Trimming pared 5 bases from V and 4 bases from J, leaving 18 bases between. Germline V gene lookup returns CDR1 SGHTA and CDR2 FQGNSA. In DNA, the CDR3 is TGTGCCAGCAGCCGCTCTCTAGGACAGAGTTACGAGCAGTACTTC. This translates into CASSRSLGQSYEQYF.

J is TRBJ2-5 and V is TRBV12-2; the table names TRBD2, a call not compared with the DNA. TRBV12-2 is assigned pseudogene status. The CDR3 length is 16 residues. CDR3 DNA: TGTGCAAGTCGCTCATCTAGAGCGGGGGGGCGAGAGACCCAGTACTTC. Encoded protein: CASRSSRAGGRETQYF.

Only one count was recorded for this clone. This chain joins TRBV6-5 and TRBJ2-1; D call uncertain. The V end lost 3 bases, the J end lost 6 bases, and 15 bases lay between the germline ends. This CDR3 region has 15 residues. Germline CDR1 reads MNHEY; CDR2 reads SVGAGI. CDR3 DNA: TGTGCCAGCAGTTATCACGGGTCGCGGATCAATGAGCAGTTCTTC. Its protein is CASSYHGSRINEQFF.

This clone was counted a few times. The chain couples TRBV6-4 to TRBJ2-3, with 9 bases fitting TRBD2. The germline V gene has CDR1 MRHNA and CDR2 SNTAGT. V lost 4 bases, J lost 2 bases, and 7 bases stayed unmatched. The CDR3 contains 16 residues. DNA of the CDR3: TGTGCCAGCAGTGCGGCGGGGGGGCCTTCCACAGATACGCAGTATTTT. Residues: CASSAAGGPSTDTQYF.

J is TRBJ1-2 and V is TRBV11-2; TRBD1 matches at 7 bases. Germline loops: CDR1 SGHAT, CDR2 FQNNGV. Unmatched junction bases numbered 10, after V lost 5 bases and J lost 4 bases. The length of the CDR3 is 15 residues. The CDR3 region is CASSPGQVGVYGYTF. The CDR3 region has the DNA TGTGCCAGCAGCCCCGGACAGGTGGGCGTCTATGGCTACACCTTC. Filled out from reference TRBV11-2 and TRBJ1-2, the complete variable domain reads EAGVAQSPRYKIIEKRQSVAFWCNPISGHATLYWYQQILGQGPKLLIQFQNNGVVDDSQLPKDRFSAERLKGVDSTLKIQPAKLEDSAVYLCASSPGQVGVYGYTFGSGTRLTVV.

This clone was detected once. The gene calls are TRBV15 and TRBJ1-1; D remains unclear. The CDR3 loop spans 14 amino acids. Looked up from germline, CDR1 is LNHNV and CDR2 is YYDKDF (reference sequence). Trimming cost V 0 bases and J 11 bases, with 16 bases left between them. The CDR3 bases are TGTGCCACCAGCAGAGATTATCGAGCTACTCGGGCTTTCTTT. Translating it yields CATSRDYRATRAFF.

This clone was recorded a few times. V and J are TRBV27 and TRBJ1-2, with D possibly being TRBD1 (5 bases). Germline loops: CDR1 MNHEY, CDR2 SMNVEV (reference sequence). This CDR3 is built from 13 residues. V was pared by 6 bases and J by 7 bases, with 15 bases between. CDR3 coding DNA: TGTGCCAGCAGCCCCGGGAGGGGCTCTGGCTACACCTTC. Residues: CASSPGRGSGYTF.

CDR3 nucleotides: TGTGCCAGCAGTGAAGCGCTTCTTCAGGGGGCGGGGATGGTGGGGATAGAGTATGGCTACACCTTC. It translates to CASSEALLQGAGMVGIEYGYTF. The V and J genes are TRBV2 and TRBJ1-2; 8 bases match TRBD1. V was clipped by 0 bases and J by 5 bases; unmatched bases: 26. Germline CDR1 reads SNHLY; CDR2 reads FYNNEI. The CDR3 has 22 amino acids.

J is TRBJ1-3 and V is TRBV4-1; D unresolved. Germline CDR1 reads MGHRA; CDR2 reads YSYEKL. V lost 3 bases and J lost 0, with 6 bases in between. This CDR3 is 14 amino acids long. The CDR3 coding sequence is TGCGCCAGCAGCCATCATCCCTCTGGAAACACCATATATTTT. Its translation is CASSHHPSGNTIYF.

The chain has TRBV14 and TRBJ1-1, with D possibly TRBD1 on 5 matching bases. The CDR3 has 15 amino acids. CDR1 is SGHDN, CDR2 FVKESK, per germline. Trimming removed 9 bases at V and 3 bases at J, with 20 bases between. The CDR3 coding sequence is TGTGCCAGTAAAACCTACCCCGGGGGGGACACTGAAGCTTTCTTT. This encodes CASKTYPGGDTEAFF.

CDR3 protein: CASSVAGTSGTRETQYF. CDR3 coding DNA: TGTGCCAGCAGCGTAGCTGGGACTAGCGGGACCCGGGAGACCCAGTACTTC. This chain uses TRBV9 with TRBJ2-5, with 13 positions matching TRBD2. CDR1 is SGDLS, CDR2 YYNGEE, per germline. V trimming: 0 bases; J trimming: 5 bases; junction bases outside the gene matches: 7. The CDR3 runs 17 residues.

The chain uses TRBV7-9 and TRBJ2-3; D not certain. The germline V and J ends were trimmed by 2 bases and 0 bases, with 21 bases remaining between them. Germline-derived CDR1 and CDR2 are SEHNR and FQNEAQ (reference sequence). The CDR3 covers 19 residues. The CDR3 DNA sequence: TGTGCCAGCAGCTTACGTATAGGGATCGAATCCTCTAGCACAGATACGCAGTATTTT. It encodes CASSLRIGIESSSTDTQYF.

V and J are TRBV30 and TRBJ2-3; D gene uncertain. The V and J ends lost 4 bases and 1 base respectively, with 6 bases between them. The CDR3 is made up of 12 amino acids. CDR1 and CDR2 from the germline V gene are GTSNPN and SVGIG (reference sequence). The CDR3 region is CAWTWGTDTQYF. The CDR3 DNA is TGTGCCTGGACGTGGGGCACAGATACGCAGTATTTT.

The chain carries TRBV7-9 and TRBJ2-1; perhaps TRBD1 as D (6 bases). The CDR3 sequence is 19 residues long. Trimming took 5 bases from V and 0 from J, leaving 23 bases between them. In germline, CDR1 is SEHNR, CDR2 FQNEAQ (reference sequence). In DNA, the CDR3 is TGTGCCAGCAGCCTCCGTATTCTGACAGGCCCACGCTCCTACAATGAGCAGTTCTTC. Amino acid sequence: CASSLRILTGPRSYNEQFF.

V gene TRBV2 combines with J gene TRBJ1-6; no clear D gene. CDR1 and CDR2 (germline): SNHLY, FYNNEI. V shed 8 bases and J shed 0 bases, with 17 bases lying between them. The CDR3 is made up of 17 amino acids. CDR3 sequence: CASLLEALSSYNSPLHF. DNA of the CDR3: TGTGCCAGCCTTTTAGAGGCCTTAAGCTCCTATAATTCACCCCTCCACTTT.

The count of this clone is one. This chain uses TRBV27 with TRBJ2-7; TRBD1 might be the D (5 bases). The CDR3 has 15 residues. CDR1 is MNHEY and CDR2 is SMNVEV in the germline V gene (reference sequence). V was shortened by 2 bases and J by 5 bases, with 16 bases between the two germline ends. As DNA, the CDR3 is TGTGCCAGCAGTTTACGAGGCAGGGATCAGGACGAGCAGTACTTC. Its protein is CASSLRGRDQDEQYF.

The chain is built from TRBV30 and TRBJ1-2, with 8 positions matching TRBD1. V dropped 1 base and J dropped 3; count of bases not matched to a gene: 4. The CDR3 loop spans 14 amino acids. The germline V gene has CDR1 GTSNPN and CDR2 SVGIG (reference sequence). CDR3: CAWSGTGTHYGYTF. As DNA, the CDR3 is TGTGCCTGGAGTGGGACAGGGACACACTATGGCTACACCTTC.

This clone was detected only once. V is TRBV11-3 and J is TRBJ2-7; D not certain. The closer fit of TRBJ2-1 to the DNA end suggests the J call may be wrong. The CDR3 loop spans 15 amino acids. In germline, CDR1 is SGHNT, CDR2 YENEEA. The CDR3 nucleotides read TGTGCCAGCAGCCTGGACCGAAGCTCCTACAATGAGCAGTTCTTC. Translating gives CASSLDRSSYNEQFF.

The chain joins TRBV15 to TRBJ2-5, with a tentative D call TRBD1 (5 bases). Trimming took 0 bases from V and 0 from J, leaving 17 bases between them. Germline V gene data show CDR1 as LNHNV and CDR2 as YYDKDF (reference sequence). The CDR3 sequence is 18 residues long. CDR3 nucleotides: TGTGCCACCAGCAGAGATCGAAGGGGATCGAAAGACCAAGAGACCCAGTACTTC. Its translation: CATSRDRRGSKDQETQYF.

This chain uses TRBV4-1 with TRBJ2-7; the match to TRBD2 covers 10 bases. V shed 2 bases, J shed 3 bases, and the junction held 7 bases outside the gene matches. The CDR3 sequence is 16 residues long. CDR1 is MGHRA and CDR2 is YSYEKL in the germline V gene. Written as DNA, the CDR3 is TGCGCCAGCAGCCAAAGGGCCGGGACTAGCGTCTACGAGCAGTACTTC. Protein: CASSQRAGTSVYEQYF.

Worth noting for this clone: This sample also contains other DNA sequences that code for the same CDR3. The chain uses TRBV20-1 and TRBJ2-7; D is unclear. The CDR3 extends over 11 amino acids. Trimming took off 3 bases at V and 3 bases at J, with 6 bases between the two ends. From germline, CDR1 is DFQATT and CDR2 SNEGSKA (reference sequence). The CDR3 is CSARTSYEQYF. For the CDR3, the DNA is TGCAGTGCTAGGACCAGCTACGAGCAGTACTTC.

The chain employs TRBV30 and TRBJ1-5; D perhaps matches TRBD1 (6 bases). CDR3 length: 15 amino acids. Germline V gene data show CDR1 as GTSNPN and CDR2 as SVGIG (reference sequence). V lost 0 bases, J lost 1 base, and 10 bases lay in between. The CDR3 nucleotides are TGTGCCTGGAGTGTAGGGCAGGGGAGCAATCAGCCCCAGCATTTT. Its protein is CAWSVGQGSNQPQHF.

This chain connects TRBV6-6 to TRBJ2-7, with D possibly being TRBD1 or TRBD2 (6 bases each). The CDR3 covers 16 residues. Germline CDR1 is MNHNY and CDR2 is SVGAGI (reference sequence). The ends were cut back, 7 bases at V and 3 bases at J, with 22 bases in the middle. The CDR3 spells CASTLRGDPPHYEQYF. The CDR3, as DNA: TGTGCCAGCACCCTGAGGGGGGATCCCCCCCACTACGAGCAGTACTTC.

The V and J genes are TRBV6-6 and TRBJ1-5, with D unclear. Germline CDR1 and CDR2: MNHNY and SVGAGI (reference sequence). The CDR3 contains 15 residues. The germline V and J ends were trimmed by 5 bases and 0 bases, with 11 bases remaining between them. CDR3 coding DNA: TGTGCCAGCAGTGGAGGGCCTTATAGCAATCAGCCCCAGCATTTT. It is translated as CASSGGPYSNQPQHF.

This chain uses TRBV7-6 with TRBJ2-1, with TRBD2 as a possible D gene (6 bases). CDR3 length: 13 amino acids. Germline CDR1 is SGHVS and CDR2 is FNYEAQ. V lost 4 bases, J lost 7 bases, and 11 bases lay in between. CDR3 sequence: CASSSGLTNEQFF. The CDR3 coding sequence is TGTGCCAGCAGCTCGGGACTGACGAATGAGCAGTTCTTC. The entire variable domain, with the rest obtained from reference TRBV7-6 and TRBJ2-1, is as follows: GAGVSQSPRYKVTKRGQDVALRCDPISGHVSLYWYRQALGQGPEFLTYFNYEAQQDKSGLPNDRFSAERPEGSISTLTIQRTEQRDSAMYRCASSSGLTNEQFFGPGTRLTVL.

This chain links TRBV7-2 with TRBJ1-3; D gene uncertain. In germline, CDR1 is SGHTA, CDR2 FQGNSA. V dropped 4 bases and J dropped 4 bases, with 14 bases sitting between them. This CDR3 is built from 15 residues. CDR3 DNA: TGTGCCAGCAGCTCCACTTTCCCCTCCGGAAACACCATATATTTT. This translates into CASSSTFPSGNTIYF.